What follows are 28 T cell receptor beta chains derived from one specimen sequenced in a study of cytomegalovirus exposure and HLA in healthy donors. PCR used 60 Vbeta primers and 13 Jbeta primers. Sequencing was performed with immunoSEQ multiplex PCR; in TCRdb, only in-frame clones are kept and a portion is missing. Its table records 55,000 or so clones. Sequencing input: PBMCs. These receptors originate from a woman between 50 and 59 years old in good health and CMV-seropositive.

The rearrangement uses TRBV5-4 and TRBJ1-6; TRBD1 matches at 10 bases. The CDR3 runs 15 residues. Unmatched junction bases numbered 3, after V lost 2 bases and J lost 7 bases. CDR1 SGHNT and CDR2 YYREEE come from the germline V gene (reference sequence). The DNA of the CDR3 is TGTGCCAGCAGCTTATCGACAGGGGGCAATTCACCCCTCCACTTT. Its translation: CASSLSTGGNSPLHF.

The chain is built from TRBV30 and TRBJ2-5; maybe TRBD1 (6 bases). With the DNA end fitting TRBJ2-7 better, the J assignment may be wrong. Germline V gene lookup returns CDR1 GTSNPN and CDR2 SVGIG (reference sequence). This CDR3 spans 14 amino acids. CDR3 nucleotide sequence: TGTGCCTTGTCAACAGGGTCTTCCCCCTACGAGCAGTACTTC. Its translation is CALSTGSSPYEQYF.

This rearrangement joins TRBV18 to TRBJ2-7; TRBD1 agrees at 8 bases. The CDR3 length is 14 residues. From germline, CDR1 is KGHSH and CDR2 LQKENI. V gave up 2 bases and J gave up 6 bases; unmatched junction bases: 6. The CDR3 here is CASSPRQGSREQYF. The CDR3 DNA reads TGTGCCAGCTCACCAAGACAGGGGAGTCGCGAGCAGTACTTC. The variable domain in full, completed from reference TRBV18 and TRBJ2-7, reads NAGVMQNPRHLVRRRGQEARLRCSPMKGHSHVYWYRQLPEEGLKFMVYLQKENIIDESGMPKERFSAEFPKEGPSILRIQQVVRGDSAAYFCASSPRQGSREQYFGPGTRLTVT.

The chain links TRBV9 to TRBJ2-1; 12 nucleotides line up with TRBD1. CDR3 size: 18 residues. Germline lookup yields CDR1 SGDLS and CDR2 YYNGEE. After removal of 0 bases from V and 9 bases from J, the junction contained 13 bases not matched to a gene. The CDR3: CASSVAPSGQGARPEQFF. CDR3 bases: TGTGCCAGCAGCGTAGCCCCCTCGGGACAGGGGGCGCGTCCTGAGCAGTTCTTC.

In nucleotides, the CDR3 is TGCAGCGTTGAAGATCAGATTAGCGGGACCTACGAGCAGTACTTC. It codes for CSVEDQISGTYEQYF. This chain joins TRBV29-1 and TRBJ2-7, with TRBD2 identical over 8 bases. Germline CDR1 and CDR2: SQVTM and ANQGSEA. The CDR3 consists of 15 residues. The junction had 6 bases not matched to a gene; V was cut back by 0 bases and J by 2 bases.

This chain connects TRBV2 to TRBJ2-5; 14 bases are a match to TRBD2. V shed 2 bases, J shed 2 bases, and the junction held 10 bases outside the gene matches. There are 19 residues in the CDR3. Germline CDR1 is SNHLY and CDR2 is FYNNEI. CDR3 sequence (DNA): TGTGCCAGCAGTGAATTGGGGACTAGCGGGAGTCCCTTGCAAGAGACCCAGTACTTC. Translation gives CASSELGTSGSPLQETQYF. Full variable domain (missing parts from reference TRBV2 and TRBJ2-5): EPEVTQTPSHQVTQMGQEVILRCVPISNHLYFYWYRQILGQKVEFLVSFYNNEISEKSEIFDDQFSVERPDGSNFTLKIRSTKLEDSAMYFCASSELGTSGSPLQETQYFGPGTRLLVL.

The chain carries TRBV28 and TRBJ1-4; D remains ambiguous. Trimming removed 5 bases from V and 3 bases from J, with 16 bases in between. The CDR3 runs to 16 residues. From germline, CDR1 is MDHEN and CDR2 SYDVKM. DNA for the CDR3: TGTGCCAGCAGTCTCGCTCCCCTTCCAGCTAATGAAAAACTGTTTTTT. Amino acid sequence: CASSLAPLPANEKLFF.

The chain links TRBV28 to TRBJ1-6, with D possibly TRBD1 on 5 matching bases. CDR1 and CDR2 (germline): MDHEN, SYDVKM. This CDR3 has 15 residues. V gave up 6 bases and J gave up 9 bases, with 18 bases separating them. CDR3 nucleotide sequence: TGTGCCAGCAGATGGACGGGCTCTAGGGGTTCACCCCTCCACTTT. Its protein is CASRWTGSRGSPLHF. The full variable domain, rest sourced from reference TRBV28 and TRBJ1-6, is DVKVTQSSRYLVKRTGEKVFLECVQDMDHENMFWYRQDPGLGLRLIYFSYDVKMKEKGDIPEGYSVSREKKERFSLILESASTNQTSMYLCASRWTGSRGSPLHFGNGTRLTVT.

The rearrangement uses TRBV29-1 and TRBJ2-3, with D possibly TRBD1 on 5 matching bases. Trimming cost V 6 bases and J 0 bases, with 10 bases left between them. Germline CDR1 and CDR2: SQVTM and ANQGSEA. The CDR3 has 13 residues. The CDR3 sequence: CSVNRQSTDTQYF. CDR3 nucleotide sequence: TGCAGCGTAAACCGACAGAGCACAGATACGCAGTATTTT.

The chain links TRBV11-1 to TRBJ1-2, with 8 bases lining up with TRBD1. The CDR3 has 13 residues. Losses at the gene ends were 5 bases for V and 8 bases for J; bases not matched to a gene: 7. Germline loops: CDR1 SGHAT, CDR2 FQDESV (reference sequence). Here the CDR3 DNA reads TGTGCCAGCAGCCAGCTGACAGGGGCCGGCTACACCTTC. Translated: CASSQLTGAGYTF.

The chain links TRBV30 to TRBJ2-7, with 8 bases fitting TRBD2. The V and J ends lost 2 bases and 1 base, in that order; junction bases with no gene match: 1. Germline-derived CDR1 and CDR2 are GTSNPN and SVGIG (reference sequence). The CDR3 loop spans 13 amino acids. The CDR3 here is CAWSSGGSYEQYF. CDR3 DNA: TGTGCCTGGAGTTCGGGGGGGTCCTACGAGCAGTACTTC.

The rearrangement joins TRBV2 to TRBJ2-1; D is unclear. The CDR3 length is 11 residues. Trimming removed 4 bases from V and 7 bases from J, with 5 bases in between. Germline assignment: CDR1 SNHLY and CDR2 FYNNEI. In DNA form, the CDR3 reads TGTGCCAGCAGTGGTATAAATGAGCAGTTCTTC. Protein: CASSGINEQFF.

This CDR3 reads CASSETSGGTYEQYF. CDR3 bases: TGTGCCAGCAGCGAGACTAGCGGGGGTACCTACGAGCAGTACTTC. The J gene is TRBJ2-7, the V gene TRBV11-2; 12 bases fit TRBD2. CDR1 and CDR2 (germline): SGHAT, FQNNGV. The CDR3 contains 15 residues. V shed 5 bases and J 2 bases; nucleotides not matched to a gene: 4.

The chain employs TRBV6-5 and TRBJ2-7; TRBD2 might be the D (5 bases). CDR3 size: 15 residues. Germline-derived CDR1 and CDR2 are MNHEY and SVGAGI. Trimming took 6 bases from V and 1 from J, leaving 16 bases between them. The CDR3 region is CASRTIQRRSYEQYF. The DNA for the CDR3 is TGTGCCAGCAGGACAATACAGCGGCGATCCTACGAGCAGTACTTC.

The chain joins TRBV6-5 to TRBJ2-5; 8 positions match TRBD2. The CDR3 extends over 15 amino acids. V lost 6 bases, J lost 3 bases, and 9 bases stayed unmatched. Germline V gene data show CDR1 as MNHEY and CDR2 as SVGAGI. The CDR3 protein is CASSPGGLEKETQYF. In DNA form, the CDR3 reads TGTGCCAGCAGCCCCGGGGGACTAGAGAAAGAGACCCAGTACTTC.

This chain connects TRBV7-9 to TRBJ2-5, with D tentatively TRBD1 (5 bases). Germline V lookup: CDR1 SEHNR, CDR2 FQNEAQ (reference sequence). CDR3 length: 14 amino acids. Trimming stripped 3 bases from V and 3 bases from J, with 11 bases between. CDR3 loop: CASSFRQQEETQYF. DNA of the CDR3: TGTGCCAGCAGCTTCCGACAGCAAGAAGAGACCCAGTACTTC.

This chain links TRBV21-1 with TRBJ2-1; the table names TRBD2, a call not compared with the DNA. TRBV21-1 is recorded as a pseudogene. CDR3 size: 15 residues. The CDR3 loop reads CASSKAGLAGGEQFF. For the CDR3, the DNA is TGTGCCAGCAGCAAAGCAGGGCTAGCGGGAGGGGAGCAGTTCTTC.

This chain links TRBV30 with TRBJ2-1, with 10 bases that match TRBD2. The CDR3 loop spans 15 amino acids. Germline V gene lookup returns CDR1 GTSNPN and CDR2 SVGIG (reference sequence). J was trimmed by 4 bases and V by 4 bases; bases with no gene match: 7. CDR3 in amino acids: CAWNGLAEPYNEQFF. CDR3 bases: TGTGCCTGGAATGGACTAGCGGAGCCGTACAATGAGCAGTTCTTC.

The chain links TRBV18 to TRBJ2-3, with TRBD1 identical over 7 bases. Germline V gives CDR1 KGHSH, CDR2 LQKENI. The CDR3 runs to 16 residues. Trimming cost V 6 bases and J 4 bases; bases outside gene matches: 13. In DNA form, the CDR3 reads TGTGCCAGCTCCCACCTTGACAGGGCCGGGGCAGATACGCAGTATTTT. Translated, it gives CASSHLDRAGADTQYF.

The J gene is TRBJ2-2, the V gene TRBV5-6, with 8 bases fitting TRBD2. Germline trimming cut 2 bases from V and 1 base from J; bases unmatched to any gene: 10. Germline CDR1 is SGHDT and CDR2 is YYEEEE. The CDR3 is made up of 18 amino acids. CDR3 coding DNA: TGTGCCAGCAGCTTTTCCAGCGGGAGTCGGAGGAACACCGGGGAGCTGTTTTTT. Translating gives CASSFSSGSRRNTGELFF.

This sequence joins TRBV10-2 and TRBJ2-2; D is uncertain. The V and J ends lost 4 bases and 0 bases respectively, with 6 bases between them. CDR1 is WSHSY and CDR2 is SAAADI in the germline V gene. The CDR3 is 14 amino acids. Here the CDR3 reads CASSVYTNTGELFF. CDR3 nucleotides: TGCGCCAGCAGTGTTTACACGAACACCGGGGAGCTGTTTTTT.

The V call is TRBV18, the J call TRBJ1-2; D is ambiguous. CDR3 length: 12 amino acids. Trimming pared 2 bases from V and 7 bases from J, leaving 8 bases between. Germline values: CDR1 KGHSH, CDR2 LQKENI. The CDR3 region is CASSPLGSGYTF. The CDR3 DNA reads TGTGCCAGCTCACCATTGGGGAGTGGCTACACCTTC. The entire variable domain, with the rest obtained from reference TRBV18 and TRBJ1-2, is as follows: NAGVMQNPRHLVRRRGQEARLRCSPMKGHSHVYWYRQLPEEGLKFMVYLQKENIIDESGMPKERFSAEFPKEGPSILRIQQVVRGDSAAYFCASSPLGSGYTFGSGTRLTVV.

V and J are TRBV6-1 and TRBJ2-7; 8 nucleotides agree with TRBD1. V lost 6 bases and J lost 3; bases outside the gene matches: 7. The CDR3 has 14 residues. Germline CDR1 MNHNS, CDR2 SASEGT. CDR3 amino acids: CASRAPGQDYEQYF. CDR3 in DNA: TGTGCCAGCAGGGCACCGGGACAGGACTACGAGCAGTACTTC.

This chain uses TRBV30 with TRBJ2-3; 12 bases match TRBD2. This CDR3 region has 18 residues. Looked up from germline, CDR1 is GTSNPN and CDR2 is SVGIG (reference sequence). Germline trimming cut 1 base from V and 6 bases from J; bases unmatched to any gene: 14. The CDR3 coding sequence is TGTGCCTGGAGTGAATCTGCTAGCGGGAGGGCCTACAGGGATACGCAGTATTTT. Amino acid sequence: CAWSESASGRAYRDTQYF.

This rearrangement joins TRBV27 to TRBJ1-3; D remains unclear. Germline-derived CDR1 and CDR2 are MNHEY and SMNVEV (reference sequence). The CDR3 length is 13 residues. The V end was cut by 0 bases, the J end by 4 bases, with 4 bases between. The DNA of the CDR3 is TGTGCCAGCAGTTTATCCGTAGGAAACACCATATATTTT. Amino acid sequence: CASSLSVGNTIYF.

The V call is TRBV6-1, the J call TRBJ1-2; 7 bases fit TRBD1. CDR3 length: 12 amino acids. Looked up from germline, CDR1 is MNHNS and CDR2 is SASEGT. V lost 6 bases and J lost 8; bases outside the gene matches: 6. The CDR3 protein is CASSQTGFGYTF. In nucleotides, the CDR3 is TGTGCCAGCAGCCAGACAGGGTTCGGCTACACCTTC.

This sequence joins TRBV10-3 and TRBJ2-3; D gene uncertain. V gave up 2 bases and J gave up 4 bases, with 10 bases separating them. Germline-derived CDR1 and CDR2 are ENHRY and SYGVKD. CDR3 length equals 14 residues. The CDR3 is CAISEPPPADTQYF. In DNA form, the CDR3 reads TGTGCCATCAGTGAGCCCCCCCCGGCAGATACGCAGTATTTT.

The chain joins TRBV13 to TRBJ2-3, with D possibly being TRBD1 (5 bases). Trimming left V 2 bases short and J 7 bases short, with 16 bases between. The CDR3 covers 15 residues. Germline CDR1 PRHDT, CDR2 FYEKMQ (reference sequence). This CDR3 reads CASSLNRRGKNTQYF. In nucleotides, the CDR3 is TGTGCCAGCAGCTTAAACAGAAGGGGCAAAAATACGCAGTATTTT.